This T cell receptor beta chain was recovered during a study of PD-1 blockade in classical Hodgkin lymphoma. Germline CDR1 SGHTS, CDR2 YDEGEE. Trimming removed 1 base at V and 6 bases at J, with 16 bases between. This CDR3 spans 15 amino acids. Measured with immunoSEQ multiplex PCR; TCRdb has only the in-frame clones, and not every one. The repertoire holds over 45,000 clones, with around 78% as singletons. General study results and limits: Only CD4+ TCR diversity, not CD8+, had risen significantly by C4D1. Similar baseline diversity was found in complete responders and newly diagnosed patients.

All patients experienced relapse after autologous stem cell transplantation, and brentuximab vedotin exposure was variable. Under best response, outcomes were complete response, partial response or progressive disease. A remark on this clone: Its antigen is currently unknown.

The sequence derives from a human donor with classical Hodgkin lymphoma. The sample was peripheral blood mononuclear cells (PBMCs), taken before the second cycle of nivolumab. V gene TRBV5-8 combines with J gene TRBJ1-2, with a possible D match to TRBD1 (5 bases). The CDR3 spells CASSLTKTGPHGYTF. In nucleotides, the CDR3 is TGTGCCAGCAGCTTGACAAAAACAGGACCTCATGGCTACACCTTC.